This entry lists 25 T cell receptor beta chains sequenced from one sample in a study of identical twins. One entry per CDR3 protein, called by TCRdb with MiXCR from the 5' RACE reads. The sample has around 1.7 million distinct CDR3 sequences; about 30% are singletons. Sequenced material: cord blood. The receptors were gathered from a newborn girl in good health.

This clonotype has more than one count but fewer than ten. The genes are TRBV14 and TRBJ2-1; TRBD2 matches at 7 bases. The CDR3 totals 16 residues. V trimming: 1 base; J trimming: 2 bases; junction bases outside the gene matches: 5. The germline gives CDR1 SGHDN, CDR2 FVKESK. CDR3 sequence reads: CASSQGTRPTYNEQFF. The CDR3 nucleotides are TGTGCCAGCAGCCAAGGGACTAGACCTACCTACAATGAGCAGTTCTTC.

This clonotype was detected only a few times. The chain employs TRBV4-2 and TRBJ2-5; no clear D. V was pared by 0 bases and J by 4 bases, with 9 bases between. Germline CDR1 reads LGHNA; CDR2 reads YNFKEQ. This CDR3 region has 14 residues. CDR3 in amino acids: CASSQDRVRETQYF. As DNA, the CDR3 is TGTGCCAGCAGCCAAGATAGGGTACGAGAGACCCAGTACTTC.

This clonotype was seen a few times. The J gene is TRBJ1-1, the V gene TRBV20-1; D is undetermined. Germline CDR1 DFQATT, CDR2 SNEGSKA (reference sequence). V lost 1 base and J 9 bases, leaving 18 bases between the germline ends. There are 14 residues in the CDR3. CDR3 bases: TGCAGTGCTAGAGCGCTTTTCTTGGCAGCACAAGCTTTCTTT. Protein product: CSARALFLAAQAFF.

This clonotype occurred a few times. The gene calls are TRBV3-1 and TRBJ1-6; no clear D. Germline V gene data show CDR1 as LGHDT and CDR2 as YNNKEL (reference sequence). The CDR3 runs 17 residues. The V end lost 1 base, the J end lost 5 bases, and 15 bases lay between the germline ends. CDR3 sequence reads: CASSQAVLGNNNSPLHF. The CDR3 bases are TGTGCCAGCAGCCAAGCCGTACTGGGAAATAATAATTCACCCCTCCACTTT.

This clonotype was observed a handful of times. The DNA of the CDR3 is TGCAGTGCTAGTGGCTCGGCAGGGCGAGGCTACACCTTC. Translation: CSASGSAGRGYTF. This chain links TRBV20-1 with TRBJ1-2; TRBD1 might be the D (5 bases). V lost 3 bases and J 8 bases, leaving 16 bases between the germline ends. CDR3 length: 13 residues. Germline V gene sequence: CDR1 DFQATT, CDR2 SNEGSKA (reference sequence).

V usage is TRBV5-1 and J usage is TRBJ2-6; TRBD1 matches at 9 bases. V lost 2 bases and J lost 0; bases outside the gene matches: 9. The CDR3 sequence is 19 residues long. Germline V gene sequence: CDR1 SGHRS, CDR2 YFSETQ. The DNA of the CDR3 is TGCGCCAGCAGCTTAGCTACAGGGGGCTCTAGCTCTGGGGCCAACGTCCTGACTTTC. Its protein product is CASSLATGGSSSGANVLTF.

This clonotype was seen once. This sequence joins TRBV12-3 or TRBV12-4 and TRBJ2-7; 14 bases match TRBD2. CDR3 length equals 15 residues. J lost 3 bases, V lost 6 bases, and 4 bases had no gene match. CDR3 DNA sequence: TGTGCCAGCAGGGTAGGGACTAGCGGGGGCTACGAGCAGTACTTC. Its translation is CASRVGTSGGYEQYF.

The rearrangement uses TRBV5-1 and TRBJ2-7; D is ambiguous. The CDR3 has 15 residues. Germline V gene sequence: CDR1 SGHRS, CDR2 YFSETQ. V was cut by 0 bases and J by 3 bases, with 13 bases left in between. This chain's CDR3 is CASSLAPQGLYEQYF. Written as DNA, the CDR3 is TGCGCCAGCAGCTTGGCTCCCCAAGGCCTCTACGAGCAGTACTTC.

The V gene is TRBV29-1, the J gene TRBJ1-4; possible D gene TRBD1, 5 bases. This CDR3 is 13 amino acids long. Germline lookup yields CDR1 SQVTM and CDR2 ANQGSEA. With 3 bases removed from V and 1 base from J, the gap between germline ends came to 6 bases. The CDR3 DNA reads as TGCAGCGTTGATGGGGGAACTAATGAAAAACTGTTTTTT. It codes for CSVDGGTNEKLFF.

With respect to this clonotype: This may come from a read error, since a much larger clone is one base off. The gene calls are TRBV2 and TRBJ1-2; unclear D gene. V was shortened by 3 bases and J by 8 bases, with 7 bases between the two germline ends. CDR3 length equals 11 residues. In germline, CDR1 is SNHLY, CDR2 FYNNEI. This chain's CDR3 is CASSDGLGYTF. CDR3 sequence (DNA): TGTGCCAGCAGTGACGGCTTGGGCTACACCTTC.

This clonotype appeared many times. The chain joins TRBV24-1 to TRBJ2-3; 7 bases are a match to TRBD2. Trimming cost V 1 base and J 0 bases; bases outside gene matches: 0. Germline loops: CDR1 KGHDR, CDR2 SFDVKD. CDR3 length: 15 residues. The CDR3 DNA reads TGTGCCACCAGTGATTTTAGCGGGAGCACAGATACGCAGTATTTT. Encoded protein: CATSDFSGSTDTQYF.

V usage is TRBV6-5 and J usage is TRBJ2-3, with D unclear. V lost 2 bases, J lost 3 bases, and 9 bases lay in between. CDR3 length equals 14 residues. Germline CDR1 MNHEY, CDR2 SVGAGI. The CDR3 region is CASSYRKVTDTQYF. The CDR3 DNA follows: TGTGCCAGCAGTTACCGGAAGGTTACAGATACGCAGTATTTT.

This clonotype has more than one count but fewer than ten. This sequence joins TRBV20-1 and TRBJ2-1; 8 positions agree with TRBD2. CDR1 is DFQATT, CDR2 SNEGSKA, per germline (reference sequence). CDR3 length equals 14 residues. J gave up 7 bases and V 7 bases, and 12 bases lay outside the gene matches. The CDR3 loop is CSELSGSIGNEQFF. The DNA for the CDR3 is TGCAGTGAATTGAGCGGGAGTATCGGAAATGAGCAGTTCTTC.

This chain uses TRBV6-6 with TRBJ1-5, with D unclear. The CDR3 contains 13 residues. CDR1 is MNHNY, CDR2 SVGAGI, per germline (reference sequence). Trimming pared 5 bases from V and 3 bases from J, leaving 8 bases between. CDR3 sequence reads: CASSIFLNQPQHF. In DNA form, the CDR3 reads TGTGCCAGCAGTATCTTCCTCAATCAGCCCCAGCATTTT.

The rearrangement links TRBV7-9 to TRBJ2-5; D not certain. CDR3 length: 12 amino acids. Germline V gives CDR1 SEHNR, CDR2 FQNEAQ (reference sequence). The V end was cut by 5 bases, the J end by 7 bases, with 11 bases between. CDR3 amino acids: CASSPPSLTQYF. CDR3 nucleotides: TGTGCCAGCAGCCCCCCCTCCCTGACCCAGTACTTC.

The rearrangement links TRBV7-9 to TRBJ1-1; D is ambiguous. The CDR3 covers 12 residues. V dropped 1 base and J dropped 10 bases, with 10 bases sitting between them. Germline V gene sequence: CDR1 SEHNR, CDR2 FQNEAQ (reference sequence). The CDR3 DNA follows: TGTGCCAGCAGCTTAGAAACAAGAAGAGCTTTCTTT. This translates into CASSLETRRAFF.

This clonotype was observed a handful of times. CDR3 in DNA: TGTGCCAGCAGTGAAAGGTTCCAGGGATTGTCACCCCTCCACTTT. Encoded protein: CASSERFQGLSPLHF. The chain carries TRBV2 and TRBJ1-6, with D perhaps TRBD1 (5 bases). The V gene's germline CDR1 is SNHLY and CDR2 FYNNEI. The ends were cut back, 2 bases at V and 10 bases at J, with 15 bases in the middle. The CDR3 covers 15 residues.

To note about this clonotype: One end of the junction does not line up with germline, which may come from a read error. The chain uses TRBV10-3 and TRBJ1-2; no firm D call. Looked up from germline, CDR1 is ENHRY and CDR2 is SYGVKD. The CDR3 length is 14 residues. CDR3 sequence: CAISDGLVNYGHTF. For the CDR3, the DNA is TGTGCCATCAGTGACGGATTAGTTAACTATGGCCACACCTTC.

The gene calls are TRBV5-1 and TRBJ2-4; possible D gene TRBD2, 6 bases. The CDR3 is made up of 14 amino acids. Germline CDR1 and CDR2: SGHRS and YFSETQ. Trimming took off 2 bases at V and 13 bases at J, with 19 bases between the two ends. CDR3 in amino acids: CASSLELARYKQYF. The DNA of the CDR3 is TGCGCCAGCAGCTTAGAACTAGCTCGGTACAAGCAGTACTTC. Complete variable domain (other parts from reference TRBV5-1 and TRBJ2-4): KAGVTQTPRYLIKTRGQQVTLSCSPISGHRSVSWYQQTPGQGLQFLFEYFSETQRNKGNFPGRFSGRQFSNSRSEMNVSTLELGDSALYLCASSLELARYKQYFGAGTRLSVL.

For this clonotype: One end of the junction fails to match germline, which may point to a read error. The V gene is TRBV27, the J gene TRBJ1-2, with a possible D match to TRBD1 (5 bases). The CDR3 has 16 amino acids. Looked up from germline, CDR1 is MNHEY and CDR2 is SMNVEV (reference sequence). The DNA for the CDR3 is TGTGCCGGCAGTTTCCTACAGGAGATTTCCAACTATGGCTACACCTTC. Protein sequence: CAGSFLQEISNYGYTF.

The chain recombines TRBV9 with TRBJ2-1; the match to TRBD2 covers 12 bases. In germline, CDR1 is SGDLS, CDR2 YYNGEE. CDR3 length: 16 amino acids. The V gene end was trimmed by 3 bases and the J gene end by 7 bases; junction bases not matched to a gene: 8. The DNA of the CDR3 is TGTGCCAGCAGCGCTTCTAGCGGGGGGGGCGGGAATGAGCAGTTCTTC. It specifies CASSASSGGGGNEQFF. Full variable domain (rest looked up from reference TRBV9 and TRBJ2-1): DSGVTQTPKHLITATGQRVTLRCSPRSGDLSVYWYQQSLDQGLQFLIQYYNGEERAKGNILERFSAQQFPDLHSELNLSSLELGDSALYFCASSASSGGGGNEQFFGPGTRLTVL.

This clonotype was seen more than once but under ten times. The rearrangement joins TRBV5-1 to TRBJ1-5, with D possibly being TRBD1 (5 bases). Trimming removed 0 bases from V and 4 bases from J, with 14 bases in between. The length of the CDR3 is 16 residues. The germline gives CDR1 SGHRS, CDR2 YFSETQ. CDR3 nucleotide sequence: TGCGCCAGCAGCTTGGGGGTAGGGGACGGAAATCAGCCCCAGCATTTT. Encoded protein: CASSLGVGDGNQPQHF.

This clonotype was detected ten times or more. The CDR3 region is CASSLKGDTEAFF. Here the CDR3 DNA reads TGTGCCAGCAGCTTGAAGGGGGACACTGAAGCTTTCTTT. The rearrangement links TRBV5-5 to TRBJ1-1; D is perhaps TRBD1 (6 bases). This CDR3 is built from 13 residues. V lost 1 base, J lost 3 bases, and 7 bases lay in between. Germline CDR1 reads SGHKS; CDR2 reads YYEKEE (reference sequence).

The chain combines TRBV12-3 or TRBV12-4 with TRBJ1-2, with D possibly TRBD1 on 6 matching bases. Trimming left V 7 bases short and J 5 bases short, with 20 bases between. This CDR3 spans 15 amino acids. The CDR3 loop is CASTFGQPYLYGYTF. DNA for the CDR3: TGTGCCAGCACCTTTGGACAGCCTTACCTTTATGGCTACACCTTC.

This clonotype was seen many times. A junction boundary mismatches the germline segment, possibly from a read error. This chain connects TRBV11-2 to TRBJ2-3; D not resolved. Germline V gene lookup returns CDR1 SGHAT and CDR2 FQNNGV. CDR3 length equals 12 residues. CDR3 loop: CASSLAGGTQYF. The CDR3 region has the DNA TGCGCCAGCAGCTTGGCTGGTGGGACGCAGTATTTT.